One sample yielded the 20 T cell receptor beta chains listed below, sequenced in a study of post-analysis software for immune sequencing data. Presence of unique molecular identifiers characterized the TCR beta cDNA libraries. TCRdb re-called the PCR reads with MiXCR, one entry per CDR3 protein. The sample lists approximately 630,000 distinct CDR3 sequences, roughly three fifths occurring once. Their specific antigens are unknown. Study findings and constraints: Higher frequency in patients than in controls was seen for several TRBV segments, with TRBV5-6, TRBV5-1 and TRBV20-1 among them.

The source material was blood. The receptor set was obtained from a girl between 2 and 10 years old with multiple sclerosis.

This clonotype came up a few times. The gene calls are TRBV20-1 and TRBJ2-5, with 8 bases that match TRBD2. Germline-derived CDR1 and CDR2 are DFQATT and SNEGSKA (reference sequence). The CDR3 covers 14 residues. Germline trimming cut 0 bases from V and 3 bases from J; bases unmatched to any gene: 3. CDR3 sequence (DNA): TGCAGTGCTAGAGAGGGACTAGGGGAAGAGACCCAGTACTTC. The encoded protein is CSAREGLGEETQYF.

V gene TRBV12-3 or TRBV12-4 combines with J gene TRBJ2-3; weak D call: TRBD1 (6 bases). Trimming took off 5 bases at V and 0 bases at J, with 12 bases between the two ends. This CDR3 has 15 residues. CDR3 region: CASSRQDQSTDTQYF. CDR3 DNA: TGTGCCAGCAGTCGACAGGACCAAAGCACAGATACGCAGTATTTT.

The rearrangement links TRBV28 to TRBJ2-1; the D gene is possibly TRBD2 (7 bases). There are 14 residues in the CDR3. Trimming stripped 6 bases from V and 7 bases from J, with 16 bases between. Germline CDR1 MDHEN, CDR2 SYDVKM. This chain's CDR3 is CASRGLGGANEQFF. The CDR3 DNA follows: TGTGCCAGCAGAGGGCTGGGGGGGGCGAATGAGCAGTTCTTC. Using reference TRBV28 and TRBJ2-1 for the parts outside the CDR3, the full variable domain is DVKVTQSSRYLVKRTGEKVFLECVQDMDHENMFWYRQDPGLGLRLIYFSYDVKMKEKGDIPEGYSVSREKKERFSLILESASTNQTSMYLCASRGLGGANEQFFGPGTRLTVL.

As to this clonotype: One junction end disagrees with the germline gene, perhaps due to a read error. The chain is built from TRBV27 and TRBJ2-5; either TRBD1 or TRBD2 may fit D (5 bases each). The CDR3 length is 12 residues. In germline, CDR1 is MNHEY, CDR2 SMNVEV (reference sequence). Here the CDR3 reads CASSSRGDEQCF. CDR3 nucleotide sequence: TGTGCCAGCAGTTCCCGTGGGGACGAGCAGTGCTTC.

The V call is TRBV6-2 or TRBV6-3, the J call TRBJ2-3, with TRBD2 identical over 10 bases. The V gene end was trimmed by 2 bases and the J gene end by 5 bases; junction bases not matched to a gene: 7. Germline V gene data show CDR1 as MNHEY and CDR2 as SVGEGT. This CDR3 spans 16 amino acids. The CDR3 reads CASSYLGLAVGDTQYF. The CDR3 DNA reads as TGTGCCAGCAGTTACCTTGGACTAGCGGTGGGAGATACGCAGTATTTT.

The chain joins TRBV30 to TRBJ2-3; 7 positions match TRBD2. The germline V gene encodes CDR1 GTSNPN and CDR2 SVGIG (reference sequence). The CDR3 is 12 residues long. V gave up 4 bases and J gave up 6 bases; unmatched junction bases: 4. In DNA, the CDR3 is TGTGCCTGGACCCCCGGGGGGGATACGCAGTATTTT. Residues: CAWTPGGDTQYF.

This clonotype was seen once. The CDR3 DNA sequence: TGCGCCAGCAGTGTTGGGGCAGGGCCTTCCACAGATACGCAGTATTTT. Translation: CASSVGAGPSTDTQYF. This rearrangement joins TRBV10-2 to TRBJ2-3; TRBD1 might be the D (5 bases). Trimming shortened V by 4 bases and J by 2 bases, and 16 bases separated the two germline ends. CDR1 is WSHSY and CDR2 is SAAADI in the germline V gene. The CDR3 covers 16 residues.

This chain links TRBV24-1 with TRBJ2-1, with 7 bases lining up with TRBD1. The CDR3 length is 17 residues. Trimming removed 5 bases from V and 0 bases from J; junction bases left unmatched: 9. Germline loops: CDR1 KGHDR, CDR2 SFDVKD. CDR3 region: CATSVTKGASSYNEQFF. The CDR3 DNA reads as TGTGCCACCAGTGTAACCAAGGGGGCTAGCTCCTACAATGAGCAGTTCTTC.

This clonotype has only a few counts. The CDR3: CASSSSTGGPSYNEQFF. DNA for the CDR3: TGTGCCAGCAGCTCCTCGACAGGGGGCCCTTCCTACAATGAGCAGTTCTTC. The chain employs TRBV25-1 and TRBJ2-1; the match to TRBD1 covers 10 bases. V was pared by 6 bases and J by 1 base, with 9 bases of the junction left unmatched. The CDR3 length is 17 residues. Per germline, CDR1 MGHDK and CDR2 SYGVNS.

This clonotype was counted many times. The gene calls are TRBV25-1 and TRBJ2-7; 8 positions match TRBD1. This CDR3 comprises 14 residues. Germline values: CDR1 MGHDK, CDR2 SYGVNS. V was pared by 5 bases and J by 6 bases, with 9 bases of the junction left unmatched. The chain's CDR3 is CASSKVGTGSEQYF. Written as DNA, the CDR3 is TGTGCCAGCAGTAAGGTAGGGACAGGATCCGAGCAGTACTTC.

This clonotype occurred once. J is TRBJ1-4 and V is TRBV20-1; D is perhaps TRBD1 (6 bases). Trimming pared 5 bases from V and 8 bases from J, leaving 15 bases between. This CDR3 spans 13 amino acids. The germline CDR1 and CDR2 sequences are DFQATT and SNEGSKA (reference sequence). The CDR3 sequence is CSALDSLGEKLFF. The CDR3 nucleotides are TGCAGTGCTTTGGACAGCTTAGGGGAAAAACTGTTTTTT.

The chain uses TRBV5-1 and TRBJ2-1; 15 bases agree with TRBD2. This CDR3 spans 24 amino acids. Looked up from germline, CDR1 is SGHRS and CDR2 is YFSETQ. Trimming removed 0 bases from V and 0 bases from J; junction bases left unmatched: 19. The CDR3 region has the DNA TGCGCCAGCAGCTTGGCGACCCAACTGGGACTAGCGGGGGGCCATCTTAGCTCCTACAATGAGCAGTTCTTC. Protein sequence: CASSLATQLGLAGGHLSSYNEQFF.

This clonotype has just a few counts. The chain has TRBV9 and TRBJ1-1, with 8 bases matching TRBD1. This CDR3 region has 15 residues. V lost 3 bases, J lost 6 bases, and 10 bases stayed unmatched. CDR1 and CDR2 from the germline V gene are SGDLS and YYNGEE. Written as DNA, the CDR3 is TGTGCCAGCAGCGGTCAGGGGGCGCTTAGACCTGAAGCTTTCTTT. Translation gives CASSGQGALRPEAFF.

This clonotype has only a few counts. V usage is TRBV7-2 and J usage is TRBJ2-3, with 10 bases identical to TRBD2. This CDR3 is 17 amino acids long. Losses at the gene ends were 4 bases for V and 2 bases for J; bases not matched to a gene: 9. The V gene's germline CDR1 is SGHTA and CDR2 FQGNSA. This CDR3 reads CASSSLAGVSYTDTQYF. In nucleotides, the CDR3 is TGTGCCAGCAGCTCTCTAGCGGGGGTTTCCTACACAGATACGCAGTATTTT.

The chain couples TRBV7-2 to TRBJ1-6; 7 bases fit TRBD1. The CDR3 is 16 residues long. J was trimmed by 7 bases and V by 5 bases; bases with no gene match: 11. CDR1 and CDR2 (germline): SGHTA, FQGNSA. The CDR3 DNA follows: TGTGCCAGCAGCACGAACCAGGGGGAGACAAATTCACCCCTCCACTTT. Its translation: CASSTNQGETNSPLHF. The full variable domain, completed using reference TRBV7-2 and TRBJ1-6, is GAGVSQSPSNKVTEKGKDVELRCDPISGHTALYWYRQSLGQGLEFLIYFQGNSAPDKSGLPSDRFSAERTGGSVSTLTIQRTQQEDSAVYLCASSTNQGETNSPLHFGNGTRLTVT.

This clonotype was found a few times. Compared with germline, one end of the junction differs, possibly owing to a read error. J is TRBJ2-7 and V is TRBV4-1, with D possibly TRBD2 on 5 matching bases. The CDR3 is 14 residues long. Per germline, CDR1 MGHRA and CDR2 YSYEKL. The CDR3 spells CASSQDAGSCEQYF. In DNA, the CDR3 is TGCGCCAGCAGCCAAGATGCGGGCTCCTGCGAGCAGTACTTC.

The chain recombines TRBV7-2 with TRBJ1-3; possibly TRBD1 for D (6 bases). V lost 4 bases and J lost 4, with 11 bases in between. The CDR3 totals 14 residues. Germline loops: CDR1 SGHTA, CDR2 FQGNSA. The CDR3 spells CASSSHRAGNTIYF. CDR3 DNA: TGTGCCAGCAGCTCCCACAGGGCAGGAAACACCATATATTTT.

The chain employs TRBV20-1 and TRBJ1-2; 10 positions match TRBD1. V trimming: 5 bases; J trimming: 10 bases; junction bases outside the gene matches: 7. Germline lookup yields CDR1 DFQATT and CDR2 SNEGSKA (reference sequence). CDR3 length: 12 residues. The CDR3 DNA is TGCAGTGCTGACCGGGACAGGGGAGACTACACCTTC. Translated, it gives CSADRDRGDYTF.

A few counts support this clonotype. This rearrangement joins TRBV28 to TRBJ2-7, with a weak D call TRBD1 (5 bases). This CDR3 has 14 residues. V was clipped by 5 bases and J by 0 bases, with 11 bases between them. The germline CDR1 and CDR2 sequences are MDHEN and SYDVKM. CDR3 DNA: TGTGCCAGCAGTCCGACAGCCCTCTCCTACGAGCAGTACTTC. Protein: CASSPTALSYEQYF.

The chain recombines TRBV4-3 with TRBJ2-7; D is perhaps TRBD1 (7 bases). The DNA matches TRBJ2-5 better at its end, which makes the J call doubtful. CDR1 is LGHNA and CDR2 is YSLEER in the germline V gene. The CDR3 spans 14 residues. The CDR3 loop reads CASSRSGGIETQYF. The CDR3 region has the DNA TGCGCCAGCAGCCGCTCAGGGGGGATAGAGACCCAGTACTTC.